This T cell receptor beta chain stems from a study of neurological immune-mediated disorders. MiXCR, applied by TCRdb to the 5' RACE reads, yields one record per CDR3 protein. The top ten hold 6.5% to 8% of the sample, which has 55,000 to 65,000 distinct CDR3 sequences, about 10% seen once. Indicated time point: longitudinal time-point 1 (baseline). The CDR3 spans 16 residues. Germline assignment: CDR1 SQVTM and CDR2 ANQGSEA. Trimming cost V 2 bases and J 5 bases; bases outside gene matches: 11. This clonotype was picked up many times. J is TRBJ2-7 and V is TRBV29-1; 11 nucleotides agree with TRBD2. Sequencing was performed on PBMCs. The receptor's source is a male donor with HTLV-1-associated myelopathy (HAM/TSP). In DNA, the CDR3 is TGCAGCGTTGAAAGATCCTTAGCGGGGGGGCTCAACGAGCAGTACTTC. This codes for CSVERSLAGGLNEQYF.